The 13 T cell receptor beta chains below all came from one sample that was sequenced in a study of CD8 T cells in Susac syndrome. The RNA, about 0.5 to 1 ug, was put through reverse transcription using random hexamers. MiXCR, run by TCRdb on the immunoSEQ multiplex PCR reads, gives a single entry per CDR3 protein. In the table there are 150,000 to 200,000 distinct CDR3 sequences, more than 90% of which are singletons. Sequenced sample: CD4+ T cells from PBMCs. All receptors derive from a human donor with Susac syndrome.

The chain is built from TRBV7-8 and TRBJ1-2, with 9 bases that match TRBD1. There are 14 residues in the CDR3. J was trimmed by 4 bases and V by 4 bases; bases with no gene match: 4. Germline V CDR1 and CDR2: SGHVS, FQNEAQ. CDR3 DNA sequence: TGTGCCAGCAGCTCAGACAGGGGGGCCTATGGCTACACCTTC. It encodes CASSSDRGAYGYTF. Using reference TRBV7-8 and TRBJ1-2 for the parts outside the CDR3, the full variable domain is GAGVSQSPRYKVAKRGQDVALRCDPISGHVSLFWYQQALGQGPEFLTYFQNEAQLDKSGLPSDRFFAERPEGSVSTLKIQRTQQEDSAVYLCASSSDRGAYGYTFGSGTRLTVV.

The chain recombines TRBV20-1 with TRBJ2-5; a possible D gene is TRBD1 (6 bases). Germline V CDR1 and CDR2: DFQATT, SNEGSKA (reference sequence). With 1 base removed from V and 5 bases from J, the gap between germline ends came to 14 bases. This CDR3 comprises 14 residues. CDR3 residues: CSARAIQGVETQYF. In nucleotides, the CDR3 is TGCAGTGCTAGAGCAATACAGGGAGTCGAGACCCAGTACTTC.

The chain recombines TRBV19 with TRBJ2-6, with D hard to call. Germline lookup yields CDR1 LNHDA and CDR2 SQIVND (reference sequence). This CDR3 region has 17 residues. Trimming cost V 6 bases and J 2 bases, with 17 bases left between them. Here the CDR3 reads CASRTRDQIPGANVLTF. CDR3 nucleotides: TGTGCCAGTAGAACAAGGGATCAAATCCCTGGGGCCAACGTCCTGACTTTC.

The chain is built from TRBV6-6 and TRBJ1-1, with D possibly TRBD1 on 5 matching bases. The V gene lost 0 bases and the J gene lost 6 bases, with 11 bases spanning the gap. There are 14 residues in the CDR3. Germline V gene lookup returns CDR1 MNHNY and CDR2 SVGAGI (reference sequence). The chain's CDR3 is CASSYSGRVAEAFF. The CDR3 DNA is TGTGCCAGCAGTTACTCGGGCAGGGTGGCTGAAGCTTTCTTT.

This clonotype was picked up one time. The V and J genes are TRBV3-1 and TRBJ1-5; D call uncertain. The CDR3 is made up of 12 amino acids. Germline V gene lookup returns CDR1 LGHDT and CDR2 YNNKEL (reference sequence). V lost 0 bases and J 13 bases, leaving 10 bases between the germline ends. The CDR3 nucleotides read TGTGCCAGCAGCCAAGATTACGGACGTCAGCATTTT. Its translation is CASSQDYGRQHF.

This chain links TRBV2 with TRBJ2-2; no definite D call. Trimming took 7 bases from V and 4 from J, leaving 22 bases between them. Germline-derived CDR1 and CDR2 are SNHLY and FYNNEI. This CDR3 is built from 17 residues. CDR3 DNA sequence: TGTGCCAGCAACCTCCGGGCTAAACTAAGATTCACCGGGGAGCTGTTTTTT. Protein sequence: CASNLRAKLRFTGELFF.

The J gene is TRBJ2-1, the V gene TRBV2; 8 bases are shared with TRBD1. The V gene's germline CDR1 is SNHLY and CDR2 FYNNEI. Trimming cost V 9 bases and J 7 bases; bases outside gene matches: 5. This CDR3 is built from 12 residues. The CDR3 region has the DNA TGTGCCAGATGGACAGGGTCGAATGAGCAGTTCTTC. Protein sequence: CARWTGSNEQFF.

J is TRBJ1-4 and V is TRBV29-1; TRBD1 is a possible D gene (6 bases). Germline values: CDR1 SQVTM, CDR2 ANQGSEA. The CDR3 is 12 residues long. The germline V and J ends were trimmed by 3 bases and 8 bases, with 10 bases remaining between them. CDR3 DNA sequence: TGCAGCGTTGATACAGGGTACGAAAAACTGTTTTTT. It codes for CSVDTGYEKLFF.

CDR3 nucleotide sequence: TGTGCCAGCAGTTTCAGGGCTTCGGGCAATCAGCCCCAGCATTTT. This sequence encodes CASSFRASGNQPQHF. The rearrangement links TRBV6-5 to TRBJ1-5, with D perhaps TRBD1 (5 bases). The CDR3 contains 15 residues. Trimming left V 4 bases short and J 2 bases short, with 12 bases between. Germline loops: CDR1 MNHEY, CDR2 SVGAGI.

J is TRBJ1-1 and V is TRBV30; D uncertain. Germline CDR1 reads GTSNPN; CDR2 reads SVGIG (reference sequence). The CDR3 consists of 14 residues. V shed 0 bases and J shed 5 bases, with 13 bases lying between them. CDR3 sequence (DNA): TGTGCCTGGAGTGTACGGTCCGGTTGGACTGAAGCTTTCTTT. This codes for CAWSVRSGWTEAFF.

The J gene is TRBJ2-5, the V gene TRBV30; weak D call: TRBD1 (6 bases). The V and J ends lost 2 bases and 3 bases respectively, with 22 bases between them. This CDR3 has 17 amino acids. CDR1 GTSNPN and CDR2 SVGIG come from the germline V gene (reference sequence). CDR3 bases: TGTGCCTGGAGTTGGGGGCATCTGGGTAAACGTGAAGAGACCCAGTACTTC. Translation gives CAWSWGHLGKREETQYF.

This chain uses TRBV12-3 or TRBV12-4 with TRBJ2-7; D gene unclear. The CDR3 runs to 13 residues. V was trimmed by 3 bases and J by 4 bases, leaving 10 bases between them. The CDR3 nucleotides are TGTGCCAGCAGTTTTGGGCAGTTATACGAGCAGTACTTC. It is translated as CASSFGQLYEQYF.

This chain's CDR3 is CASSLGGHGYGYTF. In nucleotides, the CDR3 is TGTGCCAGCAGTTTAGGGGGGCATGGCTATGGCTACACCTTC. The chain is built from TRBV27 and TRBJ1-2; tentative D call: TRBD1 (6 bases). V lost 2 bases to trimming and J lost 4 bases, with 11 bases between them. CDR1 and CDR2 from the germline V gene are MNHEY and SMNVEV (reference sequence). The CDR3 sequence is 14 residues long.